The next 27 T cell receptor beta chains were all read from a single sample in a study of cytomegalovirus exposure and HLA in healthy donors. Both 60 Vbeta primers and 13 Jbeta primers went into the PCR. Only in-frame clones appear in the TCRdb table, and some are missing; sequencing was by immunoSEQ multiplex PCR. The sample comprises tens of thousands of clones, roughly 72% of which are singletons, and about 20% rests with the top ten. Input material: PBMCs. These receptors all stem from a woman between 45 and 60 years old in good health and CMV-seropositive.

The chain carries TRBV4-3 and TRBJ2-7; TRBD1 aligns across 8 bases. Germline trimming cut 0 bases from V and 7 bases from J; bases unmatched to any gene: 5. Germline V gene lookup returns CDR1 LGHNA and CDR2 YSLEER. The CDR3 length is 14 residues. The CDR3 protein is CASSQEDREYEQYF. As DNA, the CDR3 is TGCGCCAGCAGCCAAGAGGACAGGGAGTATGAGCAGTACTTC.

This chain uses TRBV7-2 with TRBJ2-5; unclear D gene. This CDR3 comprises 14 residues. With 5 bases removed from V and 2 bases from J, the gap between germline ends came to 12 bases. CDR1 is SGHTA, CDR2 FQGNSA, per germline. The CDR3 DNA reads as TGTGCCAGCAGCCGCCCCTTCCTACAAGAGACCCAGTACTTC. As protein: CASSRPFLQETQYF.

This chain's CDR3 is CASTPGTSEETQYF. The CDR3 coding sequence is TGTGCCAGCACGCCAGGGACTAGCGAAGAGACCCAGTACTTC. The V call is TRBV2, the J call TRBJ2-5; TRBD2 agrees at 10 bases. Trimming at V came to 7 bases and at J to 3 bases, leaving 5 bases not matched to a gene. The germline gives CDR1 SNHLY, CDR2 FYNNEI. The length of the CDR3 is 14 residues.

V gene TRBV4-2 combines with J gene TRBJ2-3; 10 bases map to TRBD2. J was trimmed by 4 bases and V by 2 bases; bases with no gene match: 6. Germline CDR1 LGHNA, CDR2 YNFKEQ. The CDR3 consists of 16 residues. The CDR3 loop is CASSQRSGRGSDTQYF. The DNA for the CDR3 is TGTGCCAGCAGCCAACGGAGCGGGAGGGGGTCAGATACGCAGTATTTT.

This rearrangement joins TRBV4-3 to TRBJ2-1, with 9 bases aligning to TRBD2. Germline CDR1 and CDR2: LGHNA and YSLEER. The CDR3 totals 16 residues. V lost 0 bases, J lost 4 bases, and 4 bases stayed unmatched. The CDR3 nucleotides are TGCGCCAGCAGCCAAGATTCTAGCGGGGTTTACAATGAGCAGTTCTTC. Translated, it gives CASSQDSSGVYNEQFF.

The gene calls are TRBV4-2 and TRBJ2-7; 7 nucleotides agree with TRBD2. V lost 3 bases, J lost 0 bases, and 11 bases stayed unmatched. Germline V gives CDR1 LGHNA, CDR2 YNFKEQ. This CDR3 has 17 residues. In DNA form, the CDR3 reads TGTGCCAGCAGCCAGGGCCTAGCGGTGCTTAGCTCCTACGAGCAGTACTTC. As protein: CASSQGLAVLSSYEQYF.

J is TRBJ2-1 and V is TRBV6-5; 9 bases match TRBD1. Germline loops: CDR1 MNHEY, CDR2 SVGAGI. The CDR3 has 13 residues. With V trimmed by 9 bases and J by 8 bases, 8 bases remained unmatched. The CDR3: CASPGDRAHEQFF. In DNA form, the CDR3 reads TGTGCCAGTCCGGGGGACAGGGCCCATGAGCAGTTCTTC.

A few counts support this clone. V gene TRBV6-5 combines with J gene TRBJ1-2; 9 bases agree with TRBD1. Germline V gene lookup returns CDR1 MNHEY and CDR2 SVGAGI. V was pared by 8 bases and J by 4 bases, with 8 bases of the junction left unmatched. The CDR3 sequence is 14 residues long. Written as DNA, the CDR3 is TGTGCCAGCTCCTCATCGACAGGGGGCTATGGCTACACCTTC. It yields the protein CASSSSTGGYGYTF.

V usage is TRBV5-6 and J usage is TRBJ2-7; 8 bases fit TRBD1. Losses at the gene ends were 4 bases for V and 1 base for J; bases not matched to a gene: 7. CDR1 is SGHDT, CDR2 YYEEEE, per germline. This CDR3 region has 15 residues. The CDR3 loop is CASSPYRGLSYEQYF. CDR3 DNA sequence: TGTGCCAGCAGCCCGTACAGGGGGTTATCCTACGAGCAGTACTTC. Full variable domain (rest looked up from reference TRBV5-6 and TRBJ2-7): DAGVTQSPTHLIKTRGQQVTLRCSPKSGHDTVSWYQQALGQGPQFIFQYYEEEERQRGNFPDRFSGHQFPNYSSELNVNALLLGDSALYLCASSPYRGLSYEQYFGPGTRLTVT.

This clone has only a few counts. The chain carries TRBV27 and TRBJ1-5; D is ambiguous. The germline V gene has CDR1 MNHEY and CDR2 SMNVEV (reference sequence). Trimming took 6 bases from V and 3 from J, leaving 12 bases between them. The CDR3 is made up of 14 amino acids. The CDR3 DNA sequence: TGTGCCAGCAGGGAGTCCGGTTCCAATCAGCCCCAGCATTTT. As protein: CASRESGSNQPQHF.

The chain carries TRBV9 and TRBJ1-2; 7 nucleotides align to TRBD1. Germline trimming cut 5 bases from V and 4 bases from J; bases unmatched to any gene: 5. Germline V CDR1 and CDR2: SGDLS, YYNGEE. The CDR3 spans 13 residues. The CDR3 sequence is CASRQTGVYGYTF. CDR3 DNA sequence: TGTGCCAGCAGGCAAACAGGGGTCTATGGCTACACCTTC.

This chain links TRBV19 with TRBJ1-1, with TRBD1 as a possible D gene (5 bases). This CDR3 has 13 residues. Germline lookup yields CDR1 LNHDA and CDR2 SQIVND (reference sequence). Between the trimmed V and J ends, which lost 4 bases and 5 bases, there was a span of 11 bases. The CDR3 spells CASSTSRGTEAFF. In DNA, the CDR3 is TGTGCCAGTAGTACCTCCCGGGGGACTGAAGCTTTCTTT.

In this sample, this clone turned up a few times. The V call is TRBV11-1, the J call TRBJ1-2; 7 nucleotides match TRBD1. Per germline, CDR1 SGHAT and CDR2 FQDESV (reference sequence). This CDR3 has 15 residues. The ends lost 3 bases at V and 4 bases at J; junction bases unmatched: 8. CDR3 sequence (DNA): TGTGCCAGCAGCTTGAGTGGGGACAGCCTCTATGGCTACACCTTC. Translating it yields CASSLSGDSLYGYTF.

The CDR3 loop is CASSLGTGEQYF. Here the CDR3 DNA reads TGTGCCAGCAGCTTAGGAACAGGCGAGCAGTACTTC. V and J are TRBV7-2 and TRBJ2-7, with D possibly TRBD1 on 5 matching bases. The V and J ends lost 1 base and 6 bases respectively, with 7 bases between them. The CDR3 is 12 residues long. Germline V CDR1 and CDR2: SGHTA, FQGNSA.

CDR3 sequence reads: CASSIGSGLTETQYF. As DNA, the CDR3 is TGTGCCAGCAGCATCGGGTCCGGACTAACAGAGACCCAGTACTTC. This chain joins TRBV5-5 and TRBJ2-5; tentative D call: TRBD2 (6 bases). The CDR3 is 15 residues long. Looked up from germline, CDR1 is SGHKS and CDR2 is YYEKEE (reference sequence). V was pared by 4 bases and J by 4 bases, with 17 bases between.

The chain combines TRBV9 with TRBJ2-1; 7 positions agree with TRBD2. J gave up 7 bases and V 0 bases, and 10 bases lay outside the gene matches. The CDR3 extends over 16 amino acids. Germline V gives CDR1 SGDLS, CDR2 YYNGEE. Here the CDR3 reads CASSVGAGAGWNEQFF. In nucleotides, the CDR3 is TGTGCCAGCAGCGTAGGGGCGGGAGCCGGGTGGAATGAGCAGTTCTTC.

The chain is built from TRBV9 and TRBJ2-3, with 7 nucleotides matching TRBD2. With 4 bases clipped from V and 0 bases from J, the junction kept 11 bases outside the gene matches. Looked up from germline, CDR1 is SGDLS and CDR2 is YYNGEE. The CDR3 runs to 17 residues. As DNA, the CDR3 is TGTGCCAGCAGCTTCATGGGGGGGAGGACTAGCACAGATACGCAGTATTTT. Protein product: CASSFMGGRTSTDTQYF.

This sequence joins TRBV28 and TRBJ2-7, with 9 bases aligning to TRBD1. V gave up 6 bases and J gave up 1 base; unmatched junction bases: 1. The CDR3 is 13 amino acids. Germline-derived CDR1 and CDR2 are MDHEN and SYDVKM. CDR3 sequence (DNA): TGTGCCAGCAGGGGACAGGGATCCTACGAGCAGTACTTC. Translating it yields CASRGQGSYEQYF. The full variable domain, its missing parts supplied by reference TRBV28 and TRBJ2-7, is DVKVTQSSRYLVKRTGEKVFLECVQDMDHENMFWYRQDPGLGLRLIYFSYDVKMKEKGDIPEGYSVSREKKERFSLILESASTNQTSMYLCASRGQGSYEQYFGPGTRLTVT.

The CDR3 region has the DNA TGTGCCAGCAGCTTCCACAGGGGGGATAGTGAGCAGTTCTTC. Translated: CASSFHRGDSEQFF. The V call is TRBV7-9, the J call TRBJ2-1, with TRBD1 identical over 8 bases. The V gene end was trimmed by 3 bases and the J gene end by 9 bases; junction bases not matched to a gene: 7. The CDR3 consists of 14 residues. The germline V gene encodes CDR1 SEHNR and CDR2 FQNEAQ (reference sequence). Full variable domain (outside the CDR3, taken from reference TRBV7-9 and TRBJ2-1): DTGVSQNPRHKITKRGQNVTFRCDPISEHNRLYWYRQTLGQGPEFLTYFQNEAQLEKSRLLSDRFSAERPKGSFSTLEIQRTEQGDSAMYLCASSFHRGDSEQFFGPGTRLTVL.

This clone was recorded a few times. The V and J genes are TRBV11-2 and TRBJ1-2; TRBD1 agrees at 10 bases. V was pared by 5 bases and J by 8 bases, with 14 bases of the junction left unmatched. Per germline, CDR1 SGHAT and CDR2 FQNNGV. The CDR3 is made up of 16 amino acids. The CDR3 region is CASSHGQGGWVRGYTF. The CDR3 nucleotides read TGTGCCAGCAGCCACGGACAGGGGGGGTGGGTGAGGGGCTACACCTTC.

The chain recombines TRBV21-1 with TRBJ1-1; the table's D call of TRBD1 was not tested on the DNA. TRBV21-1 is termed a pseudogene. The CDR3 has 18 amino acids. The CDR3 nucleotides are TGTGCCAGCAGCTTACCGGGACAGGGTATCAGAAGGAACACTGAAGCTTTCTTT. This encodes CASSLPGQGIRRNTEAFF.

In the case of this clone: The conserved final phenylalanine or tryptophan is absent from the CDR3, which likely points to a read error. J is TRBJ1-2 and V is TRBV30; 7 nucleotides agree with TRBD1. The germline CDR1 and CDR2 sequences are GTSNPN and SVGIG (reference sequence). Losses at the gene ends were 2 bases for V and 2 bases for J; bases not matched to a gene: 5. CDR3 length: 14 amino acids. CDR3 bases: TGTGCCTGGAGTCAGGGGGTGGGGAACTATGGCTACACCCTC. Its protein is CAWSQGVGNYGYTL.

The chain is built from TRBV6-1 and TRBJ2-3, with D perhaps TRBD1 (6 bases). CDR1 and CDR2 (germline): MNHNS, SASEGT. The CDR3 extends over 17 amino acids. The V and J ends lost 1 base and 2 bases respectively, with 16 bases between them. CDR3 loop: CASSEDWLGTYTDTQYF. CDR3 coding DNA: TGTGCCAGCAGTGAAGACTGGTTGGGGACATACACAGATACGCAGTATTTT.

The sample holds one count of this clone. The chain employs TRBV15 and TRBJ2-1; 14 bases fit TRBD2. The junction had 9 bases not matched to a gene; V was cut back by 0 bases and J by 5 bases. Germline V gene data show CDR1 as LNHNV and CDR2 as YYDKDF (reference sequence). The CDR3 sequence is 19 residues long. In DNA form, the CDR3 reads TGTGCCACCAGCAGAGACTGGGGACTAGCGGGAGTGATGCACAATGAGCAGTTCTTC. Its translation is CATSRDWGLAGVMHNEQFF.

The chain recombines TRBV2 with TRBJ1-2; D not certain. CDR1 and CDR2 from the germline V gene are SNHLY and FYNNEI. This CDR3 region has 13 residues. Trimming removed 4 bases from V and 7 bases from J, with 13 bases in between. The CDR3 sequence: CASSVDSMGGYTF. In nucleotides, the CDR3 is TGTGCCAGCAGTGTCGACTCTATGGGTGGCTACACCTTC.

This chain joins TRBV27 and TRBJ1-6; TRBD1 matches at 9 bases. V dropped 6 bases and J dropped 9; count of bases not matched to a gene: 6. Germline lookup yields CDR1 MNHEY and CDR2 SMNVEV (reference sequence). The CDR3 sequence is 14 residues long. The DNA of the CDR3 is TGTGCCAGCAGCCCCGGGACAGGGACTTCACCCCTCCACTTT. This sequence encodes CASSPGTGTSPLHF.

The chain is built from TRBV7-9 and TRBJ1-1; 7 bases agree with TRBD1. The V and J ends lost 4 bases and 9 bases, in that order; junction bases with no gene match: 8. From germline, CDR1 is SEHNR and CDR2 FQNEAQ (reference sequence). The CDR3 consists of 13 residues. CDR3 sequence: CASSSNRDSKAFF. CDR3 bases: TGTGCCAGCAGCTCAAACCGGGACAGCAAAGCTTTCTTT.